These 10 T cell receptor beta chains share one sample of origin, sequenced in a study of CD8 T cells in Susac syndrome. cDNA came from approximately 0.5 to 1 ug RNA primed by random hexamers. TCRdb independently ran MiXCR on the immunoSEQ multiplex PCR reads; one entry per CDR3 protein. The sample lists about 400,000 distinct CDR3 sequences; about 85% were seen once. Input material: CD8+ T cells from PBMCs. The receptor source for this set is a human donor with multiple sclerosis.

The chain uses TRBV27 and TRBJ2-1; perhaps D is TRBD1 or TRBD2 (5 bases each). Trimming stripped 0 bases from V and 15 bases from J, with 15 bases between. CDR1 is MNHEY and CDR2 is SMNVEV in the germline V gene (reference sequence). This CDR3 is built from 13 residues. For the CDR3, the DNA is TGTGCCAGCAGTTTATCACTAGGGACCGGAGGGTTCTTC. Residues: CASSLSLGTGGFF.

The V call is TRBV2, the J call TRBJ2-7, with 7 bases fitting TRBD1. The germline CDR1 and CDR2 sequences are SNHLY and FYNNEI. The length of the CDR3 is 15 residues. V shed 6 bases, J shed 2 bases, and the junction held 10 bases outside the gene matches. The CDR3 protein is CASRPKTGTTYEQYF. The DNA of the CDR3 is TGTGCCAGCAGACCCAAGACAGGGACCACCTACGAGCAGTACTTC.

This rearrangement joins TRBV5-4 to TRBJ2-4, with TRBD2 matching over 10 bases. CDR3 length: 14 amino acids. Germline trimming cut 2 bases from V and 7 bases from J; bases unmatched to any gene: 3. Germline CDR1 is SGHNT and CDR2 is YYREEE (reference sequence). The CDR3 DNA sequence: TGTGCCAGCAGCTTTAGCGGGAGGCACAACATTCAGTACTTC. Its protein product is CASSFSGRHNIQYF.

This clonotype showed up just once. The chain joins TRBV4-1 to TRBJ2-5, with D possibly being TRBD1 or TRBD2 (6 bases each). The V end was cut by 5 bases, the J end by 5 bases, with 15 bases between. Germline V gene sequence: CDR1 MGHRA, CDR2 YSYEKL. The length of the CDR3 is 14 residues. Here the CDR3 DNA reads TGCGCCAGCAGCACTGTGGGGGGCCAGGAGACCCAGTACTTC. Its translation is CASSTVGGQETQYF.

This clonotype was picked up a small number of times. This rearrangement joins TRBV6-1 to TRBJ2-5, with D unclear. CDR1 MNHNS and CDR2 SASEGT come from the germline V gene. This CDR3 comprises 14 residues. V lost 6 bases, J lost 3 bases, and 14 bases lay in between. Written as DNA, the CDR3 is TGTGCCAGCAGCCCGGATGAAGTTAAAGAGACCCAGTACTTC. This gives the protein CASSPDEVKETQYF.

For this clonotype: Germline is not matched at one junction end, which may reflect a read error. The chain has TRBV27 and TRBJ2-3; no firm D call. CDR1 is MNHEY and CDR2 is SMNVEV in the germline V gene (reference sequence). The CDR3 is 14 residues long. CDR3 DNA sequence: TGTGCCAGCAGCCCCATTCCCCCCACAGATACGCGGTATTTT. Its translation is CASSPIPPTDTRYF.

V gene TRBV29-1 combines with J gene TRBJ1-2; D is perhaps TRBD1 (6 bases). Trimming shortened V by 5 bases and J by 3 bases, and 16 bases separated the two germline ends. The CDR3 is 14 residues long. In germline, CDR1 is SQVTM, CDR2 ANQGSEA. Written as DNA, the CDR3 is TGCAGCGTTACCCCAGGGGTGGGCGACTATGGCTACACCTTC. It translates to CSVTPGVGDYGYTF. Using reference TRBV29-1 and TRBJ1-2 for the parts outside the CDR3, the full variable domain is SAVISQKPSRDICQRGTSLTIQCQVDSQVTMMFWYRQQPGQSLTLIATANQGSEATYESGFVIDKFPISRPNLTFSTLTVSNMSPEDSSIYLCSVTPGVGDYGYTFGSGTRLTVV.

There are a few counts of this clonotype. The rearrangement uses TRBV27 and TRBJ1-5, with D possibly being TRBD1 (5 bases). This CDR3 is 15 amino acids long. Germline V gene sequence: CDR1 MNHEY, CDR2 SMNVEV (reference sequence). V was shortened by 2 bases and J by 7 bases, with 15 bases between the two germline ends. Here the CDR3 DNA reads TGTGCCAGCAGTTTAATGCAGGGTGGAGGGCAGCCCCAGCATTTT. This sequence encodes CASSLMQGGGQPQHF.

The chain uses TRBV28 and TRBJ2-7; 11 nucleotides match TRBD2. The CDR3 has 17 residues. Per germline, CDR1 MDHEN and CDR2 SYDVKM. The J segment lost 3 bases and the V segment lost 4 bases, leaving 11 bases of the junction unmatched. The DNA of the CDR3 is TGTGCCAGCAGTTCTTACGATGGGACTAGCGGAGACTACGAGCAGTACTTC. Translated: CASSSYDGTSGDYEQYF.

In DNA form, the CDR3 reads TGTGCCAGCAGTTTCCCAGGGGGGACGCAGTATTTT. Translating gives CASSFPGGTQYF. This sequence joins TRBV28 and TRBJ2-3; D might be TRBD1 (7 bases). The CDR3 loop spans 12 amino acids. Germline CDR1 MDHEN, CDR2 SYDVKM. Trimming took 3 bases from V and 9 from J, leaving 10 bases between them. Complete variable domain (other parts from reference TRBV28 and TRBJ2-3): DVKVTQSSRYLVKRTGEKVFLECVQDMDHENMFWYRQDPGLGLRLIYFSYDVKMKEKGDIPEGYSVSREKKERFSLILESASTNQTSMYLCASSFPGGTQYFGPGTRLTVL.